This entry concerns a single TCR beta chain. Its specificity is unknown. This record comes from a study of T cells in pancreatic ductal adenocarcinoma. The CDR3 has 13 residues. Trimming stripped 2 bases from V and 5 bases from J, with 7 bases between. Germline CDR1 MNHEY, CDR2 SMNVEV (reference sequence). No neoadjuvant therapy was given to the selected pancreatic ductal adenocarcinoma patients before their surgery. General study results and limits: Results skew toward the minority of patients with early-stage disease. Tumor samples had fewer productive templates and roughly 8-fold fewer unique clonotypes than blood. Mean clonality was approximately 0.1 in tumors and roughly 0.072 in blood, not significantly different.

Using immunoSEQ multiplex PCR, the repertoire was profiled, and TCRdb retains in-frame clones only, with some absent. The repertoire holds roughly 100,000 clones, with roughly 96% as singletons. This TCR was recovered from a human donor with pancreatic ductal adenocarcinoma. Sequences were obtained from PBMCs. The chain joins TRBV27 to TRBJ1-5; D is unresolved. The CDR3 nucleotides are TGTGCCAGCAGTTTAGCGGGAGATCAGCCCCAGCATTTT. This codes for CASSLAGDQPQHF.